This passage covers 10 T cell receptor beta chains from one sample sequenced in a study of glioma-infiltrating T cells. TCR alpha and beta CDR3 regions were amplified from RNA using iRepertoire nested multiplex PCR. TCRdb reprocessed the multiplex PCR reads via MiXCR and lists one record per CDR3 protein. This sample has about 130,000 distinct CDR3 sequences, with about 23% found just once. Sequencing was carried out using glioma tissue, nonneoplastic brain tissue, or PBMCs (not recorded which). These receptors originate from a human donor with low-grade glioma or glioblastoma, undergoing nonglioma brain surgery, or in good health (not recorded which).

This clonotype was counted many times. This sequence joins TRBV19 and TRBJ2-7; D remains ambiguous. Germline CDR1 reads LNHDA; CDR2 reads SQIVND (reference sequence). This CDR3 has 11 residues. Between the trimmed V and J ends, which lost 8 bases and 3 bases, there was a span of 8 bases. For the CDR3, the DNA is TGTGCCAGTGGTTACAGCTACGAGCAGTACTTC. Encoded protein: CASGYSYEQYF.

Worth noting for this clonotype: A clone one base away is much larger, so this may be a read error. The chain uses TRBV18 and TRBJ2-7; no reliable D call. V shed 2 bases and J shed 7 bases, with 18 bases lying between them. Germline V gene lookup returns CDR1 KGHSH and CDR2 LQKENI. The CDR3 consists of 15 residues. The CDR3 sequence is CASSPDSSSYNEQYF. CDR3 DNA sequence: TGTGCCAGCTCACCAGATAGTAGCTCCTACAATGAGCAGTACTTC.

This clonotype appeared many times. The chain employs TRBV2 and TRBJ1-2; tentative D call: TRBD1 (6 bases). Germline assignment: CDR1 SNHLY and CDR2 FYNNEI. The V end was cut by 6 bases, the J end by 2 bases, with 13 bases between. This CDR3 has 14 residues. This CDR3 reads CASRNPGENYGYTF. The CDR3 nucleotides are TGTGCCAGCAGGAACCCAGGGGAAAACTATGGCTACACCTTC.

The chain is built from TRBV9 and TRBJ2-7, with D tentatively TRBD2 (5 bases). Germline V gives CDR1 SGDLS, CDR2 YYNGEE. The CDR3 extends over 13 amino acids. The germline V and J ends were trimmed by 4 bases and 1 base, with 9 bases remaining between them. CDR3 nucleotides: TGTGCCAGCAGCCTTCGGGAATCCTACGAGCAGTACTTC. This sequence encodes CASSLRESYEQYF. The full variable domain, its missing parts supplied by reference TRBV9 and TRBJ2-7, is DSGVTQTPKHLITATGQRVTLRCSPRSGDLSVYWYQQSLDQGLQFLIQYYNGEERAKGNILERFSAQQFPDLHSELNLSSLELGDSALYFCASSLRESYEQYFGPGTRLTVT.

This clonotype was recorded many times. The chain carries TRBV10-3 and TRBJ1-5, with TRBD1 as a possible D gene (6 bases). Germline assignment: CDR1 ENHRY and CDR2 SYGVKD. Trimming left V 7 bases short and J 5 bases short, with 12 bases between. The CDR3 loop spans 13 amino acids. CDR3 DNA sequence: TGTGCCATCACCGGACAGACCGATCAGCCCCAGCATTTT. It translates to CAITGQTDQPQHF.

Comments on this clonotype: A much larger clone lies a single base off, so this may be a read error. This chain links TRBV12-3 or TRBV12-4 with TRBJ2-2; D uncertain. V dropped 5 bases and J dropped 6 bases, with 19 bases sitting between them. The CDR3 has 16 amino acids. This CDR3 reads CASSEMPRFGPGELFF. In DNA, the CDR3 is TGTGCCAGCAGTGAGATGCCGAGATTCGGGCCCGGGGAGCTGTTTTTT.

Comment on this clonotype: This may be a read error: a much more frequent sequence differs by one nucleotide. The CDR3 does not end in the conserved phenylalanine or tryptophan, so this is likely a read error. The chain uses TRBV5-4 and TRBJ2-5; TRBD2 agrees at 11 bases. The CDR3 runs to 15 residues. The trim removed 0 bases at V and 9 bases at J, leaving 7 bases unmatched. Germline V gene lookup returns CDR1 SGHNT and CDR2 YYREEE (reference sequence). The CDR3 nucleotides read TGTGCCAGCAGCTTGGTCCCTAGCGGGGGGAGGGCCCAGTACCTC. It specifies CASSLVPSGGRAQYL.

This clonotype was recorded many times. J is TRBJ2-3 and V is TRBV7-9; possible D gene TRBD2, 6 bases. V gave up 9 bases and J gave up 0 bases, with 13 bases separating them. From germline, CDR1 is SEHNR and CDR2 FQNEAQ (reference sequence). This CDR3 has 14 amino acids. CDR3: CASREAPSTDTQYF. In DNA, the CDR3 is TGTGCCAGTAGGGAGGCCCCCAGCACAGATACGCAGTATTTT.

The sample holds many counts of this clonotype. CDR3 in DNA: TGTGCCAGCAGTTTAATTCTAGCGGGAGGGCCGACAGATACGCAGTATTTT. Translated: CASSLILAGGPTDTQYF. V usage is TRBV27 and J usage is TRBJ2-3; 12 bases map to TRBD2. V lost 2 bases, J lost 3 bases, and 6 bases stayed unmatched. CDR1 is MNHEY and CDR2 is SMNVEV in the germline V gene (reference sequence). CDR3 length: 17 amino acids.

The sample holds many counts of this clonotype. The genes are TRBV7-9 and TRBJ2-7; 7 nucleotides match TRBD1. Trimming cost V 5 bases and J 0 bases; bases outside gene matches: 13. The CDR3 is 17 amino acids. Germline values: CDR1 SEHNR, CDR2 FQNEAQ (reference sequence). The CDR3 nucleotides are TGTGCCAGCAGCCCCCCGGGATTCCGGGACAGCTCCTACGAGCAGTACTTC. It specifies CASSPPGFRDSSYEQYF.